This T cell receptor (beta chain) was found in a study of shared clonotypes between healthy human individuals (dated by TCRdb to 2018 to 2020). Describing the broader study: A couple of women and a few men aged 18 to 49 years were included in the cohort. For each donor, CD4 naive and CD4 memory were each given three plates, CD8 naive was given two plates, and CD8 memory was given one plate. To estimate repertoire size and how much clonotype sharing occurs between individuals, the study deeply sequenced the blood TCR repertoires of about five healthy adults. To increase sequencing depth and limit assay-specific biases, TCR repertoire library preparation and sequencing were carried out by different laboratories using diverse techniques. Leukapheresis yielded between about 0.8 and 9.5 billion PBMCs per donor.

Here is what the overall study found, with its caveats: Pairwise subsampling indicated that sequencing depth was expected to affect the degree of clonotype sharing among donors. Incomplete sequencing was indicated by rarefaction of sorted-subset datasets, despite the large sequencing depth. Only blood was sampled, and tissue TCR repertoires likely differ from those in blood. Clonotypes shared by all four sorted-subset donors showed higher generation probabilities than non-shared clonotypes. Because the study included a small number of donors, the genetic and exposure-history diversity represented was limited. Naive subsets generally had larger estimated clonotype richness than memory subsets did. Sharing across a handful of donors was observed for about 5% of naive CD4, 3% to 4% of naive CD8, 2% to 2.5% of memory CD4, and around 0.42% of memory CD8 clonotypes.

TCR CDR3 regions were amplified from genomic DNA by multiplex PCR using the deep immunoSEQ assay. For each cell subset, the extracted genomic DNA was distributed evenly across all wells of several immunoSEQ 96-well plates, and each plate served as one replicate. For sorted subsets, 200 to 250 ng of genomic DNA, equivalent to some 30,000 T cell genomes, went into each replicate PCR. Purified libraries were measured with a Qubit 3.0 fluorometer, size-checked on a Bioanalyzer 2100, and measured again with the KAPA Library Quantification kit. Every immunoSEQ 96-well plate was sequenced on a dedicated single-read 150-cycle Illumina NextSeq 550 flow cell. Turning to the authors' computational methods: Because the immunoSEQ output included only junctional sequences and no quality scores, the filtering could not be the same as the filtering used for full-length reads. Sequences were annotated with PyIR, a Python wrapper for IgBLAST v1.9, using IMGT germline references to assign V/J genes and CDR3. Reads with weak V/J assignments (E-value above 1e-6), missing CDR3, stop codons, out-of-frame junctions, or ambiguous translated residues were removed. V3J clonotypes were defined as sequences sharing the same inferred V gene, J gene, and CDR3 amino acid sequence. To compute the percentage overlap between repertoires, the number of shared unique clonotypes was divided by the size of the smaller repertoire. Three approaches were used to assess repertoire richness: RTK rarefaction, the Chao1 estimator, and Recon v2.1 estimates of unobserved clonotypes. Generation probabilities for all TCRbeta clonotypes obtained by the gDNA method from several donors were computed using OLGA. The table comes from immuneACCESS by way of TCRdb, which keeps in-frame sequences with V and J called. Part of the clones is missing from these tables; in studies checked, under half for an unresolved V gene and the rest for unknown reasons. V and J calls and clone size are as listed in that table; D and trimming were resolved from the DNA. This sample has over 1.4 million clones in its table, and around 97% of those were observed once. More than 0.9% of the sample rests with the top ten.

A note on this clone: There is no known antigen for this receptor. No clone much larger than this one lies a single base away; base qualities are absent.

The donors were healthy, HIV-negative adults with no recently reported acute infections or vaccinations. Every donor was a Caucasian adult living in Nashville, Tennessee, USA. Magnetic negative selection was used to enrich CD4+ T cells, after which naive cells were positively selected on CD45RA and the negative fraction became the memory subset. Blood was obtained by leukapheresis, after which PBMCs were separated by Ficoll-Histopaque density gradient centrifugation and cryopreserved in liquid nitrogen vapor phase. Analytical flow cytometry was used to check the purity and quantity of each magnetically sorted T cell population. Genomic DNA was isolated from every sorted fraction and measured by UV absorbance on a Nanodrop 2000c. Looking up the germline V gene (reference sequence) yields CDR1 LNHNV and CDR2 YYDKDF. The germline V and J ends show losses of 7 bases and 4 bases respectively, and no gene match explains 9 bases of the junction. Including cysteine and phenylalanine, the CDR3 has 15 amino acids. Just CDR3 DNA is preserved here, 45 bases in frame from base 1.

Sequenced input: naive CD4+ T cells sorted from blood. Interpreted using the paper, the cell subset or site label stands for: CD45RA+ positively selected. This TCR came from a man younger than 40 in good health. The chain uses TRBV15 and TRBJ2-5; TRBD2 fits 10 bases in the junction. CDR3 region: CATKASGSFGETQYF. In nucleotide form, the sequence is TGTGCCACCAAAGCTAGCGGGAGTTTCGGAGAGACCCAGTACTTC. Here the CDR3 is joined to the reference TRBV15 and TRBJ2-5 genes, and the full variable domain is: DAMVIQNPRYQVTQFGKPVTLSCSQTLNHNVMYWYQQKSSQAPKLLFHYYDKDFNNEADTPDNFQSRRPNTSFCFLDIRSPGLGDTAMYLCATKASGSFGETQYFGPGTRLLVL.